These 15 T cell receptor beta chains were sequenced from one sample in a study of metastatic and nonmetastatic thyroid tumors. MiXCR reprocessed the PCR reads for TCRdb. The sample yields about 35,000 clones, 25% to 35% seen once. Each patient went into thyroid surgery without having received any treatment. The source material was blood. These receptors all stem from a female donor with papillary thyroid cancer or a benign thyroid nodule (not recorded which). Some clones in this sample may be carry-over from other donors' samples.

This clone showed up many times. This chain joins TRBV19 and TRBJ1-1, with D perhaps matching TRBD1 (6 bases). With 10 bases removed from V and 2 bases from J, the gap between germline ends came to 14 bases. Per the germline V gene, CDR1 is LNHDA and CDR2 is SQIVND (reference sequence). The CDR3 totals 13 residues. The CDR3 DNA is TGTGCCATCTCCCAACAGGGAAACACTGAAGCTTTCTTT. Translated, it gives CAISQQGNTEAFF.

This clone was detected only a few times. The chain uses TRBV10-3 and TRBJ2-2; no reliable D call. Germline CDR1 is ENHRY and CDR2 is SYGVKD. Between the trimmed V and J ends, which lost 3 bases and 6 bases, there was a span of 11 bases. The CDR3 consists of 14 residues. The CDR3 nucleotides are TGTGCCATCAGTGAAGATATCCTGTCCGGGGAGCTGTTTTTT. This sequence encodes CAISEDILSGELFF.

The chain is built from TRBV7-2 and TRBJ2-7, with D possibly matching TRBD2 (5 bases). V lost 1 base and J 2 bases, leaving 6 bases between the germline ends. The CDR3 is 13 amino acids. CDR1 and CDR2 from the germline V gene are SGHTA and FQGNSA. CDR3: CASSLGETYEQYF. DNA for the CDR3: TGTGCCAGCAGCTTAGGGGAGACCTACGAGCAGTACTTC.

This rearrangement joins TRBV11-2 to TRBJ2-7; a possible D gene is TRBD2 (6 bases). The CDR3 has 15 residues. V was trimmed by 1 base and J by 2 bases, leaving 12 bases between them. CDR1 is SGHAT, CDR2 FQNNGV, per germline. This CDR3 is CASSLGASDAYEQYF. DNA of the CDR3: TGTGCCAGCAGCTTAGGTGCTAGCGACGCCTACGAGCAGTACTTC.

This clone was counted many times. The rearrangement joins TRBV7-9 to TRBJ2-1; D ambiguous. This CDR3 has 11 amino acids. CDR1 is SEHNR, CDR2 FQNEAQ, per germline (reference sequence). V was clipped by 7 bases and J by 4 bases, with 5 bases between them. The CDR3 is CASNQYNEQFF. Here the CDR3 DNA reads TGTGCCAGCAACCAATACAATGAGCAGTTCTTC.

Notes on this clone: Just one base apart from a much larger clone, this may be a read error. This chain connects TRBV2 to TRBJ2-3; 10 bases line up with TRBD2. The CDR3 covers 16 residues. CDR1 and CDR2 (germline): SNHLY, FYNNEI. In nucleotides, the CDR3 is TGTGCCAGCAACAGCGGTGGGACTAGCGTGACAGATACGCAGTACTTT. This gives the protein CASNSGGTSVTDTQYF.

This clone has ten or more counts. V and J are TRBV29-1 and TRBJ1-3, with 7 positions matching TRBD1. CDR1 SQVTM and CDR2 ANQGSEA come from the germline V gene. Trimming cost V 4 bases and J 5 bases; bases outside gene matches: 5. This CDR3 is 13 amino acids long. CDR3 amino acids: CSVVEGARNTIYF. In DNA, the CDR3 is TGCAGCGTTGTTGAGGGGGCGCGAAACACCATATATTTT.

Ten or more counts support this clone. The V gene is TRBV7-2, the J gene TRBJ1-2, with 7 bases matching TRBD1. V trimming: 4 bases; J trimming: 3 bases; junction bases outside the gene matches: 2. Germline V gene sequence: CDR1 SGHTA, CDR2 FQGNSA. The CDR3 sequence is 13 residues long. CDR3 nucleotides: TGTGCCAGCAGCTCAGACAGGGACTATGGCTACACCTTC. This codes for CASSSDRDYGYTF.

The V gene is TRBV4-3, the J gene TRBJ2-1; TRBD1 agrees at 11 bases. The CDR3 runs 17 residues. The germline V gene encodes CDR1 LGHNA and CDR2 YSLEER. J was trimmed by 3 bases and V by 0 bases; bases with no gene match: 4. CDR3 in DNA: TGCGCCAGCAGCCAAGATGCCGGGACAGGGGGCTACAATGAGCAGTTCTTC. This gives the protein CASSQDAGTGGYNEQFF.

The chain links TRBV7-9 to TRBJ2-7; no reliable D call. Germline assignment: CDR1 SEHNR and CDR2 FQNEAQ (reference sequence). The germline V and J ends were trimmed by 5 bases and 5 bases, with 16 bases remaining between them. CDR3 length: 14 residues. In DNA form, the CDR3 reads TGTGCCAGCAGCCCTCAGGTGGTGGGGAACGAGCAGTACTTC. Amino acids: CASSPQVVGNEQYF.

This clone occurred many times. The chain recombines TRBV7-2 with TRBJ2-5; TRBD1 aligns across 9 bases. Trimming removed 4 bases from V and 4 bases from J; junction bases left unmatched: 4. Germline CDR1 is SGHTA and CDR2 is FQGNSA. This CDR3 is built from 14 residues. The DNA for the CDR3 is TGTGCCAGCAGCTGGGGACAGGGTCGAGAGACCCAGTACTTC. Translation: CASSWGQGRETQYF.

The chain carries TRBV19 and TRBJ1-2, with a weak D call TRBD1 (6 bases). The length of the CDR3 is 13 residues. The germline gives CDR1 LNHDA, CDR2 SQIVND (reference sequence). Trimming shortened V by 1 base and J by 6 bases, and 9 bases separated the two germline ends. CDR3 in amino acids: CASSIAGVDGYTF. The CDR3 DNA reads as TGTGCCAGTAGTATAGCAGGGGTTGATGGCTACACCTTC.

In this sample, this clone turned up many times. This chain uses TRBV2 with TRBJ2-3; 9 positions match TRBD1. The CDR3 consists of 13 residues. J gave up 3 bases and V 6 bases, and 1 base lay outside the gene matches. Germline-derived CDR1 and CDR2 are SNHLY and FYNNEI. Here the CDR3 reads CASRGTGTDTQYF. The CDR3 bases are TGTGCCAGCAGAGGGACAGGGACAGATACGCAGTATTTT.

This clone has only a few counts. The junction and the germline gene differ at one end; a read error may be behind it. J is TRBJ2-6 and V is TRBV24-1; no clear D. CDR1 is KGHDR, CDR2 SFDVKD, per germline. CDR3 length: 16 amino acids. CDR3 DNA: TGTGCCACCAGTGATTTGATCCCCCTCGGTGCCAACTTCCTGACTTTC. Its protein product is CATSDLIPLGANFLTF.

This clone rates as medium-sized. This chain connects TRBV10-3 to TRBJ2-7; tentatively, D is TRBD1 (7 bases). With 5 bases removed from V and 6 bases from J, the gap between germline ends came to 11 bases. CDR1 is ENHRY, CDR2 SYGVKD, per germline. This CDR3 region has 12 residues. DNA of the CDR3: TGTGCCATCAGTACTCAGGGGGGCGAGCAGTACTTC. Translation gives CAISTQGGEQYF.